This T cell receptor beta chain came from a study of vaccination and CD4 T cells after COVID-19. About the study: In the convalescent group, nasal swab PCR was SARS-CoV-2 positive; nine cases were mild and one severe. Study results and caveats: Convalescent patients' vaccine-specific clones were spike mono-reactive in 304 of 307 cases.

Germline V gives CDR1 SGHKS, CDR2 YYEKEE (reference sequence). Trimming cost V 0 bases and J 7 bases, with 14 bases left between them. This CDR3 spans 16 amino acids. The assay that was used to sequence DNA from cultured CD4+ T cells was the Oncomine TCR Beta short-read assay. After culture, CD4+ T cells served as the source for genomic DNA extraction. TCRdb itself ran the PCR reads through MiXCR, one entry per CDR3 protein. The sample holds fewer than 13,000 distinct CDR3 sequences, roughly 64% seen once. Treatment noted: roughly 10-day PBMC culture with coronavirus spike peptide pools or control peptides (ViraFEST assay). The ViraFEST method relied on peptide pools to expand antigen-specific T cells, followed by TCR sequencing. Notes on this clonotype: Its specificity is not known.

This receptor was obtained from a human donor who had recovered from COVID-19. The chain couples TRBV5-5 to TRBJ1-6; possibly TRBD1 for D (5 bases). What was sequenced was CD4+ T cells from blood, cultured in vitro. The CDR3 loop is CASSLEPGHVNSPLHF. CDR3 DNA sequence: TGTGCCAGCAGCTTGGAACCCGGACACGTAAATTCACCCCTCCACTTT. Looking up the rest from reference TRBV5-5 and TRBJ1-6 gives the full variable domain: DAGVTQSPTHLIKTRGQQVTLRCSPISGHKSVSWYQQVLGQGPQFIFQYYEKEERGRGNFPDRFSARQFPNYSSELNVNALLLGDSALYLCASSLEPGHVNSPLHFGNGTRLTVT.